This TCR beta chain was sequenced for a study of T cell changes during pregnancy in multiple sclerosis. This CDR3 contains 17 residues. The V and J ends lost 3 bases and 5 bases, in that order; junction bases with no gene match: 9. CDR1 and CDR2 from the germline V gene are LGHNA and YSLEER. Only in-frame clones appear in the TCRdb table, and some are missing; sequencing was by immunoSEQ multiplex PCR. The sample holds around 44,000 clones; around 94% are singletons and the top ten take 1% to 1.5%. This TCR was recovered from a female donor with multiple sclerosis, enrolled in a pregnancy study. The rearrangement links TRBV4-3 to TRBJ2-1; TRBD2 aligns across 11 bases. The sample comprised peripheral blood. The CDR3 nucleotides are TGCGCCAGCAGCCATGAACCGTCACTAGCGGGGGACAATGAGCAGTTCTTC. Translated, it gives CASSHEPSLAGDNEQFF.